The 15 T cell receptor beta chains reported below all come from one sample, sequenced in a study of early T cells in non-severe SARS-CoV-2 infection. From the 5' RACE reads, TCRdb called clonotypes with MiXCR, one entry per CDR3 protein. Of around 71,000 distinct CDR3 sequences listed, 9% to 10% are singletons. This specimen was whole blood, taken at baseline. Source of these receptors: an adult who was a healthcare worker with PCR-confirmed SARS-CoV-2 infection or an uninfected control (not recorded which).

This clonotype appeared a few times. This sequence joins TRBV21-1 and TRBJ1-4; TRBD1 is the table's D call, not checked against the DNA. TRBV21-1 counts as a pseudogene. This CDR3 is built from 15 residues. The CDR3 region is CASSKVGYRYEKLFF. The CDR3 DNA reads TGTGCCAGCAGCAAAGTTGGCTACAGGTACGAAAAACTGTTTTTT.

This rearrangement joins TRBV9 to TRBJ1-2, with a possible D match to TRBD1 (6 bases). Trimming shortened V by 0 bases and J by 5 bases, and 8 bases separated the two germline ends. CDR1 and CDR2 from the germline V gene are SGDLS and YYNGEE. This CDR3 contains 13 residues. CDR3 coding DNA: TGTGCCAGCAGCGTAGGGCAGGGGTATGGCTACACCTTC. As protein: CASSVGQGYGYTF.

This clonotype is a singleton in its sample. The V call is TRBV19, the J call TRBJ2-7, with 10 bases identical to TRBD2. In germline, CDR1 is LNHDA, CDR2 SQIVND (reference sequence). V trimming: 6 bases; J trimming: 3 bases; junction bases outside the gene matches: 8. This CDR3 is built from 15 residues. CDR3 in DNA: TGTGCCAGTAGGCCGCGGACTAGCGGATTCTACGAGCAGTACTTC. Translated, it gives CASRPRTSGFYEQYF.

This clonotype was seen many times. Written as DNA, the CDR3 is TGTGCCAGCTCACAATGGGACAGGCGAGGGGCAGCTTTCTTT. Its translation is CASSQWDRRGAAFF. The J gene is TRBJ1-1, the V gene TRBV18; 8 bases align to TRBD1. This CDR3 contains 14 residues. Germline V gene sequence: CDR1 KGHSH, CDR2 LQKENI. The ends lost 4 bases at V and 10 bases at J; junction bases unmatched: 11.

This chain links TRBV2 with TRBJ1-6; D gene uncertain. The germline V gene encodes CDR1 SNHLY and CDR2 FYNNEI. The germline V and J ends were trimmed by 7 bases and 9 bases, with 10 bases remaining between them. There are 12 residues in the CDR3. CDR3 protein: CASTNYGSPLHF. The CDR3 DNA follows: TGTGCCAGCACCAACTACGGTTCACCCCTCCACTTT.

This clonotype was seen a few times. The rearrangement joins TRBV5-1 to TRBJ1-1; TRBD1 matches at 10 bases. Germline CDR1 and CDR2: SGHRS and YFSETQ. After removal of 0 bases from V and 3 bases from J, the junction contained 2 bases not matched to a gene. The CDR3 has 15 residues. CDR3 residues: CASSLGTGGYTEAFF. The CDR3 DNA reads as TGCGCCAGCAGCTTGGGGACAGGGGGATACACTGAAGCTTTCTTT.

This clonotype was seen only a few times. V and J are TRBV12-3 or TRBV12-4 and TRBJ2-3; D is undetermined. V was pared by 3 bases and J by 0 bases, with 10 bases between. The length of the CDR3 is 15 residues. The CDR3 reads CASSFRGTSTDTQYF. Written as DNA, the CDR3 is TGTGCCAGCAGTTTCCGCGGCACTAGCACAGATACGCAGTATTTT.

The CDR3 loop is CASSVGGDTDTQYF. CDR3 DNA: TGTGCCAGCAGCGTCGGCGGGGACACAGATACGCAGTATTTT. This sequence joins TRBV9 and TRBJ2-3, with D perhaps matching TRBD2 (6 bases). CDR3 length equals 14 residues. V dropped 2 bases and J dropped 2 bases, with 9 bases sitting between them. Germline assignment: CDR1 SGDLS and CDR2 YYNGEE. Full variable domain (remainder filled in from reference TRBV9 and TRBJ2-3): DSGVTQTPKHLITATGQRVTLRCSPRSGDLSVYWYQQSLDQGLQFLIQYYNGEERAKGNILERFSAQQFPDLHSELNLSSLELGDSALYFCASSVGGDTDTQYFGPGTRLTVL.

This clonotype was counted many times. The chain is built from TRBV28 and TRBJ1-1; D ambiguous. This CDR3 has 10 residues. Germline V gene lookup returns CDR1 MDHEN and CDR2 SYDVKM. Deletions cut 5 bases from V and 14 bases from J, with 12 bases between. The CDR3 is CASSTNGLFF. Written as DNA, the CDR3 is TGTGCCAGCAGTACGAACGGGCTATTCTTT.

This clonotype occurred a few times. The chain joins TRBV4-1 to TRBJ1-5; 8 positions agree with TRBD1. V was clipped by 0 bases and J by 8 bases; unmatched bases: 6. The CDR3 is made up of 15 amino acids. Per the germline V gene, CDR1 is MGHRA and CDR2 is YSYEKL. In DNA form, the CDR3 reads TGCGCCAGCAGCCAAGACAGGGGGCAGGGAGAGCCCCAGCATTTT. Translation: CASSQDRGQGEPQHF.

The chain couples TRBV27 to TRBJ2-7; either TRBD1 or TRBD2 may fit D (6 bases each). From germline, CDR1 is MNHEY and CDR2 SMNVEV (reference sequence). CDR3 length equals 16 residues. The ends were cut back, 2 bases at V and 3 bases at J, with 17 bases in the middle. The CDR3 loop reads CASSLPRGQTNYEQYF. Written as DNA, the CDR3 is TGTGCCAGCAGTTTACCCCGGGGGCAGACGAACTACGAGCAGTACTTC.

This clonotype showed up many times. The chain links TRBV9 to TRBJ1-1; tentative D call: TRBD1 (6 bases). Germline V gene sequence: CDR1 SGDLS, CDR2 YYNGEE. This CDR3 comprises 15 residues. V was pared by 3 bases and J by 0 bases, with 12 bases between. The CDR3 is CASSAGGQLNTEAFF. The CDR3, as DNA: TGTGCCAGCAGCGCGGGGGGGCAGTTGAACACTGAAGCTTTCTTT.

This clonotype was found a few times. The chain employs TRBV12-3 or TRBV12-4 and TRBJ2-2; TRBD1 is a possible D gene (6 bases). The CDR3 length is 15 residues. Trimming took off 5 bases at V and 2 bases at J, with 12 bases between the two ends. The CDR3 DNA is TGTGCCAGCAGTAAAGGGGGAACCAACACCGGGGAGCTGTTTTTT. Protein product: CASSKGGTNTGELFF.

Many counts were recorded for this clonotype. The chain joins TRBV7-3 to TRBJ2-1; weak D call: TRBD2 (6 bases). This CDR3 spans 14 amino acids. Trimming stripped 2 bases from V and 4 bases from J, with 9 bases between. Germline V lookup: CDR1 SGHTA, CDR2 FQGTGA. CDR3 in amino acids: CASSLAEGYNEQFF. CDR3 DNA: TGTGCCAGCAGCTTAGCGGAGGGGTACAATGAGCAGTTCTTC.

This clonotype appeared a few times. The gene calls are TRBV3-1 and TRBJ1-2; D is unresolved. Trimming took off 1 base at V and 4 bases at J, with 10 bases between the two ends. The CDR3 consists of 14 residues. Germline V gene lookup returns CDR1 LGHDT and CDR2 YNNKEL (reference sequence). CDR3 protein: CASSQVKSGYGYTF. CDR3 DNA: TGTGCCAGCAGCCAAGTTAAGAGCGGCTATGGCTACACCTTC.